One sample yielded the 9 T cell receptor beta chains listed below, sequenced in a study of cytomegalovirus exposure and HLA in healthy donors. PCR primers comprised 60 Vbeta and 13 Jbeta primers. The repertoire was sequenced with immunoSEQ multiplex PCR; TCRdb's copy has only in-frame clones and lacks some. The sample comprises around 160,000 clones, roughly 73% of which are singletons, and about 4.9% rests with the top ten. Sequenced sample: PBMCs. Source of these receptors: a male donor in good health and CMV-seronegative.

J is TRBJ2-7 and V is TRBV7-8; 12 positions match TRBD2. CDR3 length: 16 amino acids. V lost 0 bases, J lost 2 bases, and 2 bases stayed unmatched. Germline V gene lookup returns CDR1 SGHVS and CDR2 FQNEAQ. The CDR3 coding sequence is TGTGCCAGCAGCTTAGCCCTAGCGGGGGGGCCCTACGAGCAGTACTTC. Translated, it gives CASSLALAGGPYEQYF.

This clone was recorded a few times. The V call is TRBV7-9, the J call TRBJ2-7; D not certain. This CDR3 comprises 13 residues. The germline CDR1 and CDR2 sequences are SEHNR and FQNEAQ (reference sequence). V was shortened by 4 bases and J by 3 bases, with 10 bases between the two germline ends. CDR3 amino acids: CASSSLGSYEQYF. Here the CDR3 DNA reads TGTGCCAGCAGCTCGCTAGGAAGCTACGAGCAGTACTTC.

This chain connects TRBV27 to TRBJ2-7, with 7 nucleotides matching TRBD2. CDR1 MNHEY and CDR2 SMNVEV come from the germline V gene (reference sequence). J was trimmed by 0 bases and V by 3 bases; bases with no gene match: 8. This CDR3 spans 16 amino acids. Written as DNA, the CDR3 is TGTGCCAGCAGTTTCTCCCTAGCGGAACTCTCCTACGAGCAGTACTTC. The encoded protein is CASSFSLAELSYEQYF.

This chain joins TRBV6-5 and TRBJ1-1, with TRBD1 as a possible D gene (6 bases). V lost 7 bases, J lost 2 bases, and 14 bases lay in between. Germline V CDR1 and CDR2: MNHEY, SVGAGI. CDR3 length: 14 amino acids. The CDR3 here is CASTPTGPNTEAFF. The CDR3 DNA is TGTGCCAGCACCCCGACAGGACCCAACACTGAAGCTTTCTTT.

The chain carries TRBV5-1 and TRBJ1-2; 12 positions match TRBD1. V gave up 4 bases and J gave up 4 bases; unmatched junction bases: 8. This CDR3 has 16 amino acids. Germline V CDR1 and CDR2: SGHRS, YFSETQ. This CDR3 is CASSLAPGQGAYGYTF. CDR3 DNA sequence: TGCGCCAGCAGCCTAGCTCCGGGACAGGGGGCCTATGGCTACACCTTC.

The J gene is TRBJ2-1, the V gene TRBV27; 10 nucleotides line up with TRBD1. With V trimmed by 2 bases and J by 9 bases, 4 bases remained unmatched. This CDR3 spans 14 amino acids. Germline V lookup: CDR1 MNHEY, CDR2 SMNVEV (reference sequence). The CDR3 region has the DNA TGTGCCAGCAGTTTAGACAGGGGGCGCGCTGAGCAGTTCTTC. Its translation: CASSLDRGRAEQFF.

This clone was observed a few times. J is TRBJ1-5 and V is TRBV15, with 8 bases aligning to TRBD1. The CDR3 consists of 19 residues. V shed 2 bases and J 2 bases; nucleotides not matched to a gene: 14. Per germline, CDR1 LNHNV and CDR2 YYDKDF (reference sequence). The DNA for the CDR3 is TGTGCCACCAGCAGACGGATCGGACAGGGAGGCAAGGGCAATCAGCCCCAGCATTTT. The encoded protein is CATSRRIGQGGKGNQPQHF.

This clone has a handful of counts. V and J are TRBV7-9 and TRBJ2-5, with 12 bases aligning to TRBD2. The V segment lost 5 bases and the J segment 4 bases; nucleotides outside the gene matches: 17. The length of the CDR3 is 19 residues. Germline V gives CDR1 SEHNR, CDR2 FQNEAQ (reference sequence). CDR3 nucleotides: TGTGCCAGCAGCCCGCCGTGGCTAGCGGGAGGGCCACATCGAGAGACCCAGTACTTC. It specifies CASSPPWLAGGPHRETQYF.

The chain uses TRBV2 and TRBJ1-5, with TRBD1 identical over 7 bases. CDR3 length: 15 residues. Trimming at V came to 8 bases and at J to 3 bases, leaving 10 bases not matched to a gene. The germline gives CDR1 SNHLY, CDR2 FYNNEI. In nucleotides, the CDR3 is TGTGCCAGCGCCCCACCAGGGGGTAACAATCAGCCCCAGCATTTT. Translation: CASAPPGGNNQPQHF.